This T cell receptor beta chain is drawn from a study of cytomegalovirus exposure and HLA in healthy donors (TCRdb year 2017). A note on the overall study: In an earlier analysis of roughly 500 of the donors, about 270 Gb of sequence data and approximately 100 million unique TCR beta sequences from about 179 million T cells were reported. About 300 gigabases of sequencing data and some 85 million unique TCR sequences were included in an early release covering under 650 HLA-typed donors. The genetic ancestry cluster associated with self-reported Caucasian donors included 80% to 90% of the roughly 400 genotyped donors. The aim of the study was to test whether cataloging public T cell receptors could identify signatures of past pathogen exposure. The study profiled the T cell repertoires of 550 to 700 subjects by immunosequencing and related them to cytomegalovirus serostatus. A separate validation cohort of 100 to 150 different subjects was used in addition to the 666-subject first cohort. To predict cytomegalovirus infection status, the study brought together high-throughput TCR immunosequencing, statistical association of individual TCRs with disease status, and machine learning. A later analysis re-examined previously published TCR beta repertoires from 600 to 700 donors and added high-resolution HLA genotyping to investigate patterns of TCR occurrence. Rather than drawing on any new phenotypic data, the later analysis identified candidate immune exposures from TCR beta sequences and the way those sequences occurred across donors. To decide whether each TCR beta V gene segment behaved as functional or pseudogenic, an earlier analysis of some 570 of the donors relied on high-throughput TCR beta sequencing. Donor age, sex, ethnicity and CMV serostatus were compiled alongside the repertoire data. In a later genetic analysis, genome-wide SNP genotypes for about 65% of the 666 donors were used, and that subset was treated as a discovery cohort. Every repertoire in the discovery cohort had been generated on one and the same sequencing platform. HLA typing included class I and class II loci at four-digit resolution. The number of donors typed differed by locus, with about 629-630 for A, B, C, DRB1 and DQB1, around 500 for DQA1, 600 to 610 for DPA1, and some 440 for DPB1. Roughly 5 DR-DQ haplotypes were handled as single units for association and clustering because linkage in the cohort was strong. On average, 235,054 unique TCR beta nucleotide sequences were sequenced per donor among some 430 genotyped donors of the cohort, with 15% to 20% of those sequences being non-productive.

Points the paper makes about the study in general: The only immune exposure information available for the cohort was CMV serostatus. Across donors, most TCR sequences were observed very rarely, whereas some public TCRs were present in many individuals. HLA typing was unavailable for some donors at each locus, so association tests used only the typed subset. Specific HLA alleles were associated with 18,000 or so TCR beta sequences at a false discovery rate of 0.05 in a later analysis. Linkage disequilibrium might explain the correlated functional status among segregating V segments, but an unknown experimental factor could not be excluded. The presence/absence analyses assumed that sequencing depth was roughly uniform across donors, and that assumption may not be true. A later genetic analysis associated a missense DCLRE1C variant with V-gene and J-gene trimming of TCR beta chains, and an independent cohort replicated the association. A further reported finding was that TCR beta sequences accurately predicted the HLA-A and HLA-B alleles for most subjects in the first cohort. In this cohort, only TCR beta chains were sequenced, and detectable features were limited by the absence of alpha or paired-chain data. Because counts were too low, about 15 rarely observed V segments, including chromosome 9 orphons, were left out of the earlier analysis of 587 of the donors. A later analysis found that most CMV-associated TCR beta chains appeared HLA-restricted, with HLA associations seemingly driven largely by CMV exposure. When HLA alleles, especially DR and DQ, strongly co-occurred, attributing TCR associations to individual alleles was difficult. A later analysis reported that several top co-occurrence clusters appeared linked to parvovirus B19, influenza, CMV and Epstein-Barr virus. A total of some 180 TCR beta chains were listed by the study as associated with cytomegalovirus. A later genetic analysis reported fewer N-insertions in productive TCRs among donors in an Asian-associated ancestry cluster than the roughly 720-donor mean. The classifier was reported to diagnose cytomegalovirus status with high specificity and sensitivity in both the original cohort and the validation cohort. Three of the identified cytomegalovirus-associated TCR beta chains were confirmed in vitro to be specific for cytomegalovirus antigens. A later analysis found that HLA-associated TCR beta chains were more clonally expanded and had lower generation probabilities than equally common non-associated chains. In an earlier analysis of approximately 590 of the donors, most TCR beta V segments appeared in productive rearrangements about 90% or about 30% of the time, broadly matching IMGT annotations. According to the authors, the approach could potentially be generalized to other disease states and immunological phenotypes. In a later analysis, the rate of TCR association differed among HLA loci, with DRB1 alleles having the most associated TCRs and HLA-C alleles having the fewest. A cluster of highly shared sequence variants was judged likely to represent a technical artifact of the sequencing pipeline.

Library preparation was by the immunoSEQ multiplex PCR assay. A mixture of 60 forward primers for TCR Vbeta segments and 13 reverse primers for TCR Jbeta segments was used in the multiplex PCR. A multiplex PCR assay on genomic DNA amplified the CDR3 region of rearranged TCR beta genes. The amplified TCR beta libraries were sequenced on the Illumina HiSeq System as 87-base-pair reads. From the authors' description of their analysis: A later analysis counted approximately 84 million unique TCR beta chains across the 550 to 700 repertoires, and roughly 9.9 million of these chains were shared by at least two donors. To remove PCR and sequencing errors, raw reads were error-corrected and collapsed into unique sequences using a nearest-neighbor algorithm that merged closely related sequences. CDR3 sequences were aligned to IMGT reference sequences to assign V, D and J gene segments. For a sequence to be retained, a match of at least six nucleotides to both a V gene segment and a J gene segment was required. Rearrangements were called productive when the CDR3 lacked stop codons and stayed in frame with V and J; all others were non-productive. CDR3 was defined according to IMGT convention as the region running from the second conserved V-encoded cysteine to the conserved J-encoded phenylalanine. The earlier analysis of some 600 of the donors excluded sequences that lacked an unambiguous match to a single V gene segment. An earlier analysis of 500 to 700 of the donors classified V segments as functional when productive rearrangements were above 56.7% and as segregating when the standard deviation between donors was above 5%. A statistical classification framework was built for diagnosing cytomegalovirus status from the catalog of TCR beta chain sequences. In a later analysis, TCR nucleotide sequences were compared against IMGT/GENE-DB human TR gene sequences so that V and J genes could be assigned. A later analysis assigned CDR3 sequences and most-parsimonious VDJ recombination scenarios with the TCRdist pipeline. In a later analysis, each TCR beta chain was defined by its CDR3 amino acid sequence together with its V-gene family, and reads without a unique V-gene family were excluded. To address suspected cross-contamination and a sequencing artifact, a later analysis removed 550 to 750 highly shared, low-generation-probability nucleotide sequences. In a later analysis, a clonal expansion index for each public chain was calculated from normalized within-repertoire ranks of inferred template counts. Generation probabilities in a later analysis came from a VDJ recombination model fitted to out-of-frame rearrangements, and those results were checked against IGoR. Hypergeometric tests were used in a later analysis to score TCR-TCR, TCR-HLA and TCR-CMV co-occurrence, with a repertoire-size bias correction applied to the TCR pairs. To estimate false discovery rates, a later analysis permuted the HLA or CMV assignments 20 times. In a later analysis, co-occurring TCRs were grouped using DBSCAN, with TCRdist sequence similarity added in when clustering inside HLA-allele-positive subsets. Repertoires with fewer than 30,000 or more than 120,000 public chains were left out of co-occurrence clustering, as were about 5 repertoires with anomalous nucleotide sharing. TCRdb took this table from immuneACCESS and kept in-frame rearrangements with V and J called. Such tables lack part of the clones; where checked against another copy, unresolved V genes explain under half of the gap, and the rest is unexplained. V and J calls and clone size follow that table, whereas D and trimming were derived from the DNA. The sample data list 160,000 or so clones, and around 82% of these were observed just once. About 1% of the sample comes from the top ten.

This clone was found once. Its antigen specificity is not known. No base-level quality is on record; no much larger clone is a single base apart. At the DNA level, this CDR3 is encoded by other sequences in the same sample as well. In total, 600 or so healthy bone marrow donors made up the cohort. Cohort members were all nominally healthy when sampled, although unrecorded immune exposures were likely present. The donor tested CMV seronegative, placing the donor among the 352 seronegative members of the cohort. A peripheral blood sample was collected from each donor, and TCR beta sequencing was performed on peripheral blood mononuclear cells. The Qiagen DNeasy Blood Extraction Kit was used to extract genomic DNA from the blood cell samples. The receptor's source is a man aged 25-40 years in good health and CMV-seronegative. Sequenced input: PBMCs.

The CDR3 sequence is CATSPPEGSGYTF. The nucleotides read TGTGCCACCAGCCCGCCCGAGGGCAGCGGCTACACCTTC. This chain is built from TRBV15 and TRBJ1-2; no D gene can be assigned with confidence. V and J lose 5 bases and 8 bases, and a span of 15 bases separates them. There are 13 amino acids in the CDR3, from cysteine to phenylalanine inclusive. The retained sequence is limited to the CDR3, 39 bases, with the frame set at the first base. CDR1 and CDR2 (LNHNV, YYDKDF) derive from the germline V gene (reference sequence).